This entry lists 7 T cell receptor beta chains sequenced from one sample in a study of tumor-infiltrating lymphocytes in primary liver carcinoma. TCR beta cDNA was reverse-transcribed from 400 to 500 ng of total RNA. The reaction used a constant-region primer and ProtoScript II reverse transcriptase. Three nested multiplex PCR rounds, a slightly modified ARM-PCR method, built the TCR beta libraries. Use of TRBV1-TRBV30 forward primers with a C-beta reverse primer characterized the first two PCR rounds, which lasted approximately 11 cycles each. TCRdb fed the multiplex PCR reads into MiXCR, producing one record per CDR3 protein. Among 45,000 or so distinct CDR3 sequences listed, roughly 80% were seen once. Co-extraction of both nucleic acids (RNA and DNA) used roughly 18-32 mg of unsorted bulk tissue. Input material: tumor-adjacent normal liver tissue. The receptor source for this set is a woman aged 25-40 years with primary liver carcinoma and hepatitis B virus infection.

The gene calls are TRBV13 and TRBJ2-3, with D hard to call. The germline CDR1 and CDR2 sequences are PRHDT and FYEKMQ (reference sequence). The V end was cut by 6 bases, the J end by 4 bases, with 11 bases between. The CDR3 totals 13 residues. DNA for the CDR3: TGTGCCAGCAGTTTGGGTTTATCAGATACGCAGTATTTT. It codes for CASSLGLSDTQYF.

About this clonotype: It is likely a read error, because the conserved phenylalanine at the end of the CDR3 is missing. The V and J genes are TRBV11-2 and TRBJ1-1; weak D call: TRBD1 (5 bases). The V end was cut by 9 bases, the J end by 8 bases, with 13 bases between. Germline V lookup: CDR1 SGHAT, CDR2 FQNNGV. CDR3 size: 11 residues. This chain's CDR3 is CASSPWTEAFS. The CDR3 region has the DNA TGTGCCAGTAGCCCCTGGACAGAAGCTTTCTCT.

A note on this clonotype: Germline is not matched at one junction end, which may reflect a read error. The rearrangement uses TRBV28 and TRBJ2-2, with a possible D match to TRBD2 (5 bases). Germline CDR1 reads MDHEN; CDR2 reads SYDVKM. The length of the CDR3 is 13 residues. CDR3 in amino acids: CVSSLSGTGELFF. The CDR3 DNA sequence: TGTGTCAGCAGTTTGAGCGGCACCGGGGAGCTGTTCTTT.

In the case of this clonotype: A read error may be the cause here, since a much bigger clone is one base away. The V gene is TRBV7-9, the J gene TRBJ2-7; D is perhaps TRBD1 (6 bases). This CDR3 is built from 16 residues. Germline loops: CDR1 SEHNR, CDR2 FQNEAQ (reference sequence). V shed 5 bases and J shed 8 bases, with 25 bases lying between them. The CDR3, as DNA: TGTGCCAGCAGCCCCCCAGCCGGGACACAACCGTACAAGCAGTACTTC. Translating gives CASSPPAGTQPYKQYF.

As DNA, the CDR3 is TGTGCCAGCAGCGTTAGCGTGAGTGGGGCAGATACGCAGTATTTT. Protein: CASSVSVSGADTQYF. The chain combines TRBV6-1 with TRBJ2-3, with a possible D match to TRBD2 (5 bases). The germline V and J ends were trimmed by 6 bases and 4 bases, with 17 bases remaining between them. CDR1 and CDR2 from the germline V gene are MNHNS and SASEGT. The CDR3 is made up of 15 amino acids.

For this clonotype: A read error may account for a junction end that differs from germline. V gene TRBV6-2 or TRBV6-3 combines with J gene TRBJ2-1; D gene unclear. Germline V gene lookup returns CDR1 MNHEY and CDR2 SVGEGT. This CDR3 contains 13 residues. The CDR3 region is CASSYREVNERFF. The CDR3 DNA is TGTGCCAGCAGTTACAGGGAAGTCAATGAGCGGTTCTTC.

This clonotype appeared a single time. A much more abundant neighbour one base away suggests this may be a read error. The rearrangement joins TRBV28 to TRBJ2-7, with D possibly matching TRBD1 (5 bases). Germline V gene data show CDR1 as MDHEN and CDR2 as SYDVKM. The V and J ends lost 9 bases and 3 bases respectively, with 15 bases between them. The CDR3 spans 13 residues. The chain's CDR3 is CASWGGSNYEQYV. CDR3 coding DNA: TGTGCCAGTTGGGGCGGCTCGAACTACGAGCAGTACGTC.